Listed below are T cell receptor beta chains from one sample, sequenced in a study of T cells after yellow fever vaccination. TCRdb re-called the 5' RACE reads with MiXCR, one entry per CDR3 protein. The data show some 550,000 distinct CDR3 sequences, about 19% seen once. Material: PBMCs, obtained 15 days after the yellow fever booster vaccination. These receptor sequences come from a man aged 25 to 40 who received the YFV17D yellow fever vaccine. Both conserved end residues are part of each CDR3. Each record gives: D gene, J gene, V gene, CDR3 length, clone size, CDR3 protein, CDR3 DNA. D genes are given only for firm matches. The listing skips clone size in some rows; elsewhere it reads once, few, many or a size class.

>-|TRBJ2-4|TRBV7-2|15|many
CASSSSTRSKNIQYF
TGTGCCAGCAGCTCGTCGACTAGATCCAAAAACATTCAGTACTTC
>TRBD2|TRBJ2-7|TRBV7-8|16|-
CASKPTGGGGLNEQYF
TGTGCCAGCAAACCAACTGGGGGGGGAGGGTTGAACGAGCAGTACTTC
>-|TRBJ1-6|TRBV7-2|12|few
CASSFPASPLHF
TGTGCCAGCAGCTTCCCCGCTTCACCCCTCCACTTT
>-|TRBJ2-1|TRBV7-9|14|-
CASSFQLYYNEQFF
TGTGCCAGCAGCTTCCAGCTATACTACAATGAGCAGTTCTTC
>TRBD1|TRBJ2-2|TRBV28|15|-
CASSLDRVVPGELFF
TGTGCCAGCAGTTTGGACAGGGTGGTCCCCGGGGAGCTGTTTTTT
>TRBD1|TRBJ1-4|TRBV28|15|many
CASSLGGTGREKLFF
TGTGCCAGCAGTTTGGGTGGGACAGGGCGTGAAAAACTGTTTTTT
>-|TRBJ2-7|TRBV10-3|15|many
CAISAPQAGDHEQYF
TGTGCCATCAGTGCCCCCCAGGCAGGGGACCACGAGCAGTACTTC
>-|TRBJ2-1|TRBV7-2|16|few
CASSFSRGSGPGEQFF
TGTGCCAGCAGTTTTTCCAGGGGTTCAGGCCCGGGGGAGCAGTTCTTC
>-|TRBJ1-5|TRBV7-2|13|-
CASSLEGRRPQHF
TGTGCCAGCAGCTTAGAGGGACGGCGGCCCCAGCATTTT
>-|TRBJ2-7|TRBV15|14|few
CATSRVASSYEQYF
TGTGCCACCAGCAGAGTGGCGAGCTCCTACGAGCAGTACTTC
>TRBD1|TRBJ2-1|TRBV15|15|few
CATSRGTLDRGEQFF
TGTGCCACCAGCAGGGGCACTCTTGACAGGGGCGAGCAGTTCTTC
>-|TRBJ2-1|TRBV5-6|15|few
CASSRLDRTIHEQFF
TGTGCCAGCAGCCGACTAGACAGGACAATCCATGAGCAGTTCTTC
>-|TRBJ2-1|TRBV27|13|few
CASIGDTYNEQFF
TGTGCCAGCATCGGGGATACCTACAATGAGCAGTTCTTC
>-|TRBJ2-7|TRBV29-1|13|-
CSVGVAESYEQYF
TGCAGCGTTGGTGTGGCGGAATCCTACGAGCAGTACTTC
>TRBD2|TRBJ2-3|TRBV20-1|13|few
CSAERRETDTQYF
TGCAGTGCTGAGAGGCGGGAGACAGATACGCAGTATTTT
>-|TRBJ2-7|TRBV20-1|12|few
CSARGSQWEQYF
TGCAGTGCTAGAGGGTCACAATGGGAGCAGTACTTC
>-|TRBJ2-1|TRBV7-7|15|-
CASSFTVSSYNEQFF
TGTGCTAGCAGTTTTACGGTTAGCTCCTACAATGAGCAGTTCTTC
>-|TRBJ2-1|TRBV7-2|12|many
CASSPGVGEQFF
TGTGCCAGCAGCCCTGGGGTGGGTGAGCAGTTCTTC
>-|TRBJ2-1|TRBV4-3|14|-
CASSQAPRVNEQFF
TGCGCCAGCAGCCAAGCCCCCAGGGTCAATGAGCAGTTCTTC
>-|TRBJ2-3|TRBV7-8|17|-
CASSLVALAVSTDTQYF
TGTGCCAGCAGCTTAGTAGCGTTAGCGGTTAGCACAGATACGCAGTATTTT
>TRBD2|TRBJ2-1|TRBV7-2|14|few
CASTRTSGRDEQFF
TGTGCCAGCACCAGGACTAGCGGGAGGGATGAGCAGTTCTTC
>TRBD2|TRBJ2-1|TRBV18|22|-
CASSPGLGRDRPGLAGAHEQFF
TGTGCCAGCTCACCAGGATTAGGTCGGGACAGACCGGGACTAGCGGGAGCTCATGAGCAGTTCTTC
>TRBD1|TRBJ1-1|TRBV27|14|few
CASSTGQLYRAAFF
TGTGCCAGCAGTACGGGACAGCTTTACCGTGCAGCTTTCTTT
>-|TRBJ2-4|TRBV15|12|few
CATSRIRSGLHF
TGTGCCACCAGCAGAATCAGGTCCGGACTGCACTTC
>-|TRBJ2-1|TRBV5-6|16|-
CASSLNQGSSYNEQFF
TGTGCCAGCAGCTTGAATCAGGGGAGCTCCTACAATGAGCAGTTCTTC
>TRBD1|TRBJ2-2|TRBV19|15|-
CASSSDRAFTGELFF
TGTGCCAGTAGTAGCGACAGGGCCTTCACCGGGGAGCTGTTTTTT
>-|TRBJ1-1|TRBV18|15|-
CASSPRMIANTEAFF
TGTGCCAGCTCACCACGCATGATAGCGAACACTGAAGCTTTCTTT
>TRBD2|TRBJ2-1|TRBV20-1|15|-
CSAPLAAAPHNEQFF
TGCAGTGCTCCACTAGCGGCCGCCCCTCACAATGAGCAGTTCTTC
>-|TRBJ2-3|TRBV7-9|15|few
CASSLLPGEADTQYF
TGTGCCAGCAGCTTATTGCCAGGGGAGGCAGATACGCAGTATTTT
>-|TRBJ2-5|TRBV21-1|15|-
CASSKGEAAKETQYF
TGTGCCAGCAGCAAAGGGGAAGCGGCAAAAGAGACCCAGTACTTC
>TRBD2|TRBJ2-7|TRBV5-1|14|-
CASSSGTIIYEQYF
TGCGCCAGCAGCTCCGGGACTATTATCTACGAGCAGTACTTC
>TRBD1|TRBJ2-1|TRBV27|14|-
CASSQDRGLGEQFF
TGTGCCAGCAGCCAGGACAGGGGGCTCGGGGAGCAGTTCTTC
>-|TRBJ2-5|TRBV6-1|14|few
CASSTGDTFKTQYF
TGTGCCAGCAGTACGGGGGACACCTTCAAGACCCAGTACTTC
>TRBD1|TRBJ2-5|TRBV12-3/TRBV12-4|14|few
CASSPGQLKETQYF
TGTGCCAGCAGTCCGGGACAGTTAAAAGAGACCCAGTACTTC
>-|TRBJ2-1|TRBV7-8|13|few
CASSFYRVGEQFF
TGTGCCAGCAGCTTTTACAGGGTCGGTGAGCAGTTCTTC
>-|TRBJ2-5|TRBV20-1|12|once
CSARRGPETQYF
TGCAGTGCTAGACGAGGGCCGGAGACCCAGTACTTC
>-|TRBJ2-4|TRBV6-2/TRBV6-3|13|few
CATRDLAKNIQYF
TGTGCCACCCGGGACTTAGCCAAAAACATTCAGTACTTC
>TRBD1|TRBJ1-6|TRBV9|15|few
CASSPSGTDNSPLHF
TGTGCCAGCAGCCCCTCCGGGACAGATAATTCACCCCTCCACTTT
>TRBD1|TRBJ2-5|TRBV27|14|-
CTSRYRGLSETQYF
TGTACCAGCAGGTACAGGGGGCTTTCGGAGACCCAGTACTTC
>TRBD2|TRBJ2-2|TRBV7-2|17|-
CASRLGGSGRNTGELFF
TGTGCCAGCAGATTAGGTGGTAGCGGGAGGAACACCGGGGAGCTGTTTTTT
>TRBD2|TRBJ2-5|TRBV6-5|15|-
CASSSSGRERETQYF
TGTGCCAGCAGTTCCTCTGGGAGGGAGCGAGAGACCCAGTACTTC
>-|TRBJ2-3|TRBV28|15|few
CASSLLTISTDTQYF
TGTGCCAGCAGTTTACTTACAATAAGCACAGATACGCAGTATTTT
>-|TRBJ1-1|TRBV20-1|14|-
CSARDLAGNTEAFF
TGCAGTGCTAGAGATTTGGCAGGGAACACTGAAGCTTTCTTT
>-|TRBJ2-1|TRBV5-8|14|few
CASSQLRADNEQFF
TGTGCCAGCAGCCAACTCCGGGCAGACAATGAGCAGTTCTTC
>TRBD1|TRBJ2-7|TRBV7-2|15|few
CASSQAGQGAHEQYF
TGTGCCAGCAGCCAAGCGGGACAGGGAGCCCACGAGCAGTACTTC
>TRBD2|TRBJ2-1|TRBV7-9|16|-
CASSSGLAEAYNEQFF
TGTGCCAGCAGCTCGGGACTAGCGGAAGCCTACAATGAGCAGTTCTTC
>TRBD1|TRBJ1-2|TRBV29-1|13|few
CSAQRTGHYGYTF
TGCAGCGCCCAGAGGACAGGGCACTATGGCTACACCTTC
>-|TRBJ2-5|TRBV12-3/TRBV12-4|17|few
CASSLFGGRGYVETQYF
TGTGCCAGCAGTTTATTCGGGGGGCGAGGCTACGTGGAGACCCAGTACTTC
>TRBD2|TRBJ2-5|TRBV12-3/TRBV12-4|14|-
CASSFREGMETQYF
TGTGCCAGCAGTTTCCGGGAGGGAATGGAGACCCAGTACTTC
>TRBD1|TRBJ1-1|TRBV25-1|12|once
CASSDSGQGAFF
TGTGCCAGCAGTGATTCCGGACAGGGGGCTTTCTTT
>-|TRBJ2-7|TRBV29-1|12|few
CSVGDGGYEQYF
TGCAGCGTTGGGGATGGGGGTTACGAGCAGTACTTC
>-|TRBJ1-1|TRBV4-2|15|few
CASSLPGGGGAEAFF
TGTGCCAGCAGCCTTCCCGGAGGGGGGGGCGCTGAAGCTTTCTTT
>-|TRBJ1-5|TRBV28|16|-
CASSPNGWRGNQPQHF
TGTGCCAGCAGCCCAAACGGGTGGAGGGGCAATCAGCCCCAGCATTTT
>TRBD2|TRBJ2-1|TRBV29-1|13|-
CSVGDYTYNEQFF
TGCAGCGTAGGGGACTATACATACAATGAGCAGTTCTTC
>-|TRBJ2-5|TRBV21-1|14|-
CASSHWDSKETQYF
TGTGCCAGCAGCCACTGGGACAGTAAAGAGACCCAGTACTTC